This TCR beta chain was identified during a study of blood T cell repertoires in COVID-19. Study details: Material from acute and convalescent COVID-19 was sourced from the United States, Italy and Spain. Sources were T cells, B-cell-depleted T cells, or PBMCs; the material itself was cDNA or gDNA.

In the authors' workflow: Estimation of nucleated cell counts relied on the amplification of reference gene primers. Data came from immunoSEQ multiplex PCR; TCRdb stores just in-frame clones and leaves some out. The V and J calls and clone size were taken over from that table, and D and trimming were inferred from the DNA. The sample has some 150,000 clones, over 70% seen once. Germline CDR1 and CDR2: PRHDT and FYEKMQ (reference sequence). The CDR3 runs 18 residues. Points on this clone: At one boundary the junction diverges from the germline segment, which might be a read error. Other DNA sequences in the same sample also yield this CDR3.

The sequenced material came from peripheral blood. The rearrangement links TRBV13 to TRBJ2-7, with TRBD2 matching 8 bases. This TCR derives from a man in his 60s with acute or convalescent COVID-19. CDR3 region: CASSLGRWAGGLSYEQYF. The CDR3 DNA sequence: TGTGCCAGCAGCCTAGGCAGGTGGGCGGGAGGCCTCTCCTACGAGCAGTACTTC. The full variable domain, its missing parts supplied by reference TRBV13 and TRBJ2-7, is AAGVIQSPRHLIKEKRETATLKCYPIPRHDTVYWYQQGPGQDPQFLISFYEKMQSDKGSIPDRFSAQQFSDYHSELNMSSLELGDSALYFCASSLGRWAGGLSYEQYFGPGTRLTVT.